This T cell receptor beta chain was sequenced for a study of T-cell reconstitution after alpha-beta-depleted transplantation in children. Whole-study findings and limits: Several hundred expanded graft clones reportedly supplied alpha-beta T cells about two months after transplant. Surviving recipient T cells and thymic progenitors underlay high day-60 TCRbeta diversity in some patients. At the one-year point after transplant, T-cell counts and TCRbeta diversity were found to come mostly from T cells that had been newly produced.

Losses at the gene ends were 4 bases for V and 7 bases for J; bases not matched to a gene: 8. Germline CDR1 is SGHRS and CDR2 is YFSETQ. The CDR3 spans 13 residues. Unique molecular identifiers were incorporated when the TCRbeta library was constructed. MiXCR, applied by TCRdb to the PCR reads, yields one record per CDR3 protein. The sample yields approximately 290,000 distinct CDR3 sequences, around 10% seen once. At least ten counts were recorded for this clonotype. Its antigen is unidentified. The rearrangement links TRBV5-1 to TRBJ2-7, with 7 bases lining up with TRBD1. The TCR was taken from a male patient between 2 and 9 years old who had a stem cell transplant for chronic granulomatous disease, so the T cells may come from the graft donor. The starting material was peripheral blood, obtained 180 days after TCRalphabeta/CD19-depleted stem cell transplant. DNA of the CDR3: TGCGCCAGCAGCCCGGGACAGTCTCGGGAGCAGTACTTC. It codes for CASSPGQSREQYF. Combining the CDR3 with reference TRBV5-1 and TRBJ2-7 gives the whole variable domain KAGVTQTPRYLIKTRGQQVTLSCSPISGHRSVSWYQQTPGQGLQFLFEYFSETQRNKGNFPGRFSGRQFSNSRSEMNVSTLELGDSALYLCASSPGQSREQYFGPGTRLTVT.